These 27 T cell receptor beta chains originate from one sample sequenced in a study of cytomegalovirus exposure and HLA in healthy donors. This PCR relied on a set of 60 Vbeta primers and 13 Jbeta primers. Method: immunoSEQ multiplex PCR; TCRdb's copy keeps in-frame clones and lacks some. Here the sample spans 150,000 to 200,000 clones, roughly 78% being singletons. Sample: PBMCs. The receptors derive from a woman aged 50 to 65 in good health and CMV-seropositive.

CDR3 coding DNA: TGTGCCAGCAGCCTGAAGACAGGGGTTGAAGCTTTCTTT. Translation: CASSLKTGVEAFF. The chain uses TRBV11-2 and TRBJ1-1; TRBD1 agrees at 8 bases. V was pared by 5 bases and J by 7 bases, with 6 bases of the junction left unmatched. The CDR3 totals 13 residues. Germline V gene sequence: CDR1 SGHAT, CDR2 FQNNGV.

V and J are TRBV5-1 and TRBJ1-5, with 7 bases fitting TRBD1. J gave up 1 base and V 4 bases, and 2 bases lay outside the gene matches. The length of the CDR3 is 14 residues. The germline gives CDR1 SGHRS, CDR2 YFSETQ. The CDR3 is CASSRQGSNQPQHF. CDR3 nucleotides: TGCGCCAGCAGCCGACAGGGAAGCAATCAGCCCCAGCATTTT.

The chain joins TRBV20-1 to TRBJ1-2, with D possibly matching TRBD1 (6 bases). The germline gives CDR1 DFQATT, CDR2 SNEGSKA (reference sequence). Trimming left V 6 bases short and J 6 bases short, with 11 bases between. The CDR3 has 11 amino acids. CDR3 sequence reads: CSADRRDGYTF. DNA of the CDR3: TGCAGTGCCGACAGGCGAGATGGCTACACCTTC.

This clone was seen only once. The V call is TRBV5-1, the J call TRBJ1-2; 8 bases are a match to TRBD1. The junction had 7 bases not matched to a gene; V was cut back by 0 bases and J by 6 bases. Germline CDR1 reads SGHRS; CDR2 reads YFSETQ. This CDR3 region has 15 residues. The CDR3 is CASSLEGQGANGYTF. CDR3 nucleotide sequence: TGCGCCAGCAGCTTGGAGGGGCAGGGGGCTAATGGCTACACCTTC.

This chain joins TRBV19 and TRBJ1-1; D might be TRBD1 (6 bases). V dropped 6 bases and J dropped 3 bases, with 11 bases sitting between them. Germline assignment: CDR1 LNHDA and CDR2 SQIVND (reference sequence). This CDR3 is built from 13 residues. CDR3 coding DNA: TGTGCCAGTAGGTGGGGGCGCGACACTGAAGCTTTCTTT. Its protein product is CASRWGRDTEAFF.

This clone occurred many times. V usage is TRBV29-1 and J usage is TRBJ1-3; D might be TRBD1 (5 bases). Germline CDR1 reads SQVTM; CDR2 reads ANQGSEA. This CDR3 has 13 amino acids. V was pared by 8 bases and J by 4 bases, with 15 bases between. The chain's CDR3 is CSIQAGGGNTIYF. As DNA, the CDR3 is TGCAGCATCCAAGCGGGGGGGGGAAACACCATATATTTT.

The chain joins TRBV9 to TRBJ2-3; D gene ambiguous. Germline V gene sequence: CDR1 SGDLS, CDR2 YYNGEE. The CDR3 is made up of 12 amino acids. Between the trimmed V and J ends, which lost 1 base and 7 bases, there was a span of 7 bases. The CDR3 DNA reads as TGTGCCAGCAGCGTAATGGGCAATACGCAGTATTTT. This gives the protein CASSVMGNTQYF.

This chain links TRBV6-5 with TRBJ2-1; 8 bases fit TRBD1. The CDR3 runs 14 residues. Germline-derived CDR1 and CDR2 are MNHEY and SVGAGI. After removal of 6 bases from V and 9 bases from J, the junction contained 10 bases not matched to a gene. CDR3: CASRTDRAYGEQFF. DNA for the CDR3: TGTGCCAGCAGGACGGACAGGGCGTACGGTGAGCAGTTCTTC.

To note about this clone: Other DNA sequences in the same sample also yield this CDR3. The chain has TRBV5-1 and TRBJ1-1; maybe TRBD1 (5 bases). There are 14 residues in the CDR3. Trimming took 2 bases from V and 0 from J, leaving 8 bases between them. Germline CDR1 is SGHRS and CDR2 is YFSETQ. CDR3 amino acids: CASSLDSLNTEAFF. The CDR3, as DNA: TGCGCCAGCAGCTTAGACAGCCTGAACACTGAAGCTTTCTTT.

CDR3 DNA: TGTGCCAGCAGTCCCAGGGGGCGGCAGCACACTGAAGCTTTCTTT. It yields the protein CASSPRGRQHTEAFF. The chain is built from TRBV25-1 and TRBJ1-1; 8 nucleotides line up with TRBD1. With V trimmed by 5 bases and J by 3 bases, 8 bases remained unmatched. Germline CDR1 MGHDK, CDR2 SYGVNS. The CDR3 runs to 15 residues. Combining the CDR3 with reference TRBV25-1 and TRBJ1-1 gives the whole variable domain EADIYQTPRYLVIGTGKKITLECSQTMGHDKMYWYQQDPGMELHLIHYSYGVNSTEKGDLSSESTVSRIRTEHFPLTLESARPSHTSQYLCASSPRGRQHTEAFFGQGTRLTVV.

V usage is TRBV19 and J usage is TRBJ2-7, with no clear D. V lost 5 bases and J lost 1, with 12 bases in between. This CDR3 region has 14 residues. Per germline, CDR1 LNHDA and CDR2 SQIVND (reference sequence). For the CDR3, the DNA is TGTGCCAGTAGTTCCCTTGGAGTTTCCTACGAGCAGTACTTC. This gives the protein CASSSLGVSYEQYF.

This clone has more than one count but fewer than ten. The chain recombines TRBV12-5 with TRBJ1-2, with 9 bases lining up with TRBD1. The CDR3 is 16 residues long. V lost 0 bases and J lost 3; bases outside the gene matches: 5. In germline, CDR1 is LGHNT, CDR2 FRNRAP. The CDR3 spells CASGLVPRDRDYGYTF. Written as DNA, the CDR3 is TGTGCTAGTGGTTTGGTACCAAGGGACAGGGACTATGGCTACACCTTC.

This chain joins TRBV11-2 and TRBJ2-3; D not resolved. CDR3 length equals 16 residues. V was shortened by 4 bases and J by 0 bases, with 14 bases between the two germline ends. Germline V gene sequence: CDR1 SGHAT, CDR2 FQNNGV. In DNA, the CDR3 is TGTGCCAGCAGCTCCAGACCGCCACAGAGCACAGATACGCAGTATTTT. Translation: CASSSRPPQSTDTQYF.

The chain has TRBV12-5 and TRBJ2-3, with D possibly being TRBD1 (6 bases). Germline V CDR1 and CDR2: LGHNT, FRNRAP. The germline V and J ends were trimmed by 4 bases and 0 bases, with 17 bases remaining between them. This CDR3 is built from 17 residues. CDR3 in amino acids: CASGSRATGRSTDTQYF. The CDR3 DNA follows: TGTGCTAGTGGTTCGCGTGCCACAGGGAGAAGCACAGATACGCAGTATTTT.

The chain couples TRBV5-4 to TRBJ2-5; 10 bases fit TRBD1. J was trimmed by 2 bases and V by 2 bases; bases with no gene match: 9. There are 17 residues in the CDR3. Germline V gene sequence: CDR1 SGHNT, CDR2 YYREEE (reference sequence). This chain's CDR3 is CASSFVGQGLSQETQYF. The DNA for the CDR3 is TGTGCCAGCAGCTTCGTGGGACAGGGGCTGAGTCAAGAGACCCAGTACTTC.

The chain is built from TRBV7-3 and TRBJ2-1, with a weak D call TRBD2 (6 bases). The CDR3 runs 15 residues. Trimming left V 2 bases short and J 4 bases short, with 12 bases between. Germline CDR1 and CDR2: SGHTA and FQGTGA. CDR3 sequence (DNA): TGTGCCAGCAGCTTATGGGCTAGCGCTTACAATGAGCAGTTCTTC. Encoded protein: CASSLWASAYNEQFF.

The chain combines TRBV29-1 with TRBJ1-2, with D maybe TRBD1 (6 bases). Germline CDR1 is SQVTM and CDR2 is ANQGSEA. The CDR3 spans 11 residues. V lost 7 bases and J lost 8, with 14 bases in between. In DNA form, the CDR3 reads TGCAGCGGAGGGGAGGGGGGCGGCTACACCTTC. The encoded protein is CSGGEGGGYTF.

The chain carries TRBV6-5 and TRBJ1-1; TRBD1 might be the D (5 bases). Trimming stripped 8 bases from V and 3 bases from J, with 10 bases between. Germline CDR1 reads MNHEY; CDR2 reads SVGAGI. The CDR3 covers 12 residues. The CDR3 nucleotides read TGTGCCAGCGGACGGGGGTACACTGAAGCTTTCTTT. It codes for CASGRGYTEAFF.

This rearrangement joins TRBV6-1 to TRBJ1-2; 9 bases map to TRBD1. V dropped 6 bases and J dropped 4; count of bases not matched to a gene: 9. Germline assignment: CDR1 MNHNS and CDR2 SASEGT. The CDR3 extends over 15 amino acids. CDR3 coding DNA: TGTGCCAGCAGGGCGGGACAGGGATTTTTCTATGGCTACACCTTC. It encodes CASRAGQGFFYGYTF.

This clone was seen a handful of times. The chain is built from TRBV6-1 and TRBJ1-1, with D possibly being TRBD1 (6 bases). V was trimmed by 2 bases and J by 4 bases, leaving 14 bases between them. The length of the CDR3 is 15 residues. Germline V CDR1 and CDR2: MNHNS, SASEGT. This CDR3 reads CASSEPSQGITEAFF. The CDR3 DNA follows: TGTGCCAGCAGTGAACCATCTCAGGGGATCACTGAAGCTTTCTTT.

The chain employs TRBV7-9 and TRBJ2-5, with TRBD1 as a possible D gene (6 bases). CDR3 length: 16 residues. V lost 2 bases, J lost 5 bases, and 18 bases lay in between. The germline V gene encodes CDR1 SEHNR and CDR2 FQNEAQ (reference sequence). In DNA, the CDR3 is TGTGCCAGCAGCTTACCTATTCCCCGACAGGCGGAGACCCAGTACTTC. Translated: CASSLPIPRQAETQYF.

V and J are TRBV7-3 and TRBJ2-1, with 7 bases fitting TRBD1. CDR1 SGHTA and CDR2 FQGTGA come from the germline V gene. V was clipped by 2 bases and J by 3 bases; unmatched bases: 4. The CDR3 covers 15 residues. CDR3 region: CASSLSGGVYNEQFF. The CDR3 bases are TGTGCCAGCAGCTTATCAGGGGGAGTCTACAATGAGCAGTTCTTC.

This clone has only a few counts. The chain links TRBV11-2 to TRBJ2-7; TRBD1 agrees at 12 bases. Germline values: CDR1 SGHAT, CDR2 FQNNGV. CDR3 length equals 15 residues. The V gene end was trimmed by 4 bases and the J gene end by 7 bases; junction bases not matched to a gene: 8. CDR3 region: CASSSPGQGALEQYF. DNA for the CDR3: TGTGCCAGCAGCTCTCCGGGACAGGGGGCGCTTGAGCAGTACTTC.

The chain recombines TRBV5-1 with TRBJ2-5; TRBD1 agrees at 7 bases. Germline V gene lookup returns CDR1 SGHRS and CDR2 YFSETQ. V shed 4 bases and J 1 base; nucleotides not matched to a gene: 10. The CDR3 totals 16 residues. CDR3 nucleotide sequence: TGCGCCAGCAGCCTACCGACAGGGAAGATCCAAGAGACCCAGTACTTC. It is translated as CASSLPTGKIQETQYF.

With regard to this clone: Other DNA variants within this sample encode the same CDR3. The CDR3 sequence is CASSLASGETQYF. CDR3 nucleotide sequence: TGTGCCAGCAGCTTAGCTTCGGGAGAGACCCAGTACTTC. The chain employs TRBV7-9 and TRBJ2-5; D remains unclear. The V end lost 0 bases, the J end lost 4 bases, and 6 bases lay between the germline ends. The germline CDR1 and CDR2 sequences are SEHNR and FQNEAQ (reference sequence). This CDR3 contains 13 residues.

The genes are TRBV4-2 and TRBJ2-2; D is uncertain. V gave up 1 base and J gave up 5 bases, with 5 bases separating them. The CDR3 covers 13 residues. Germline values: CDR1 LGHNA, CDR2 YNFKEQ. The CDR3 region has the DNA TGTGCCAGCAGCCAAGCTCTTACCGGGGAGCTGTTTTTT. Residues: CASSQALTGELFF.

The chain links TRBV7-8 to TRBJ2-1; 12 nucleotides line up with TRBD2. This CDR3 contains 16 residues. The V gene end was trimmed by 5 bases and the J gene end by 2 bases; junction bases not matched to a gene: 4. Germline CDR1 SGHVS, CDR2 FQNEAQ. Here the CDR3 reads CASSPGLAGTYNEQFF. CDR3 bases: TGTGCCAGCAGCCCTGGACTAGCGGGGACCTACAATGAGCAGTTCTTC.